This is a list of T cell receptor beta chains from one sample in a study of cytomegalovirus exposure and HLA in healthy donors. This table comes from immunoSEQ multiplex PCR, and its TCRdb copy is limited to in-frame clones, with some not included. This table has about 150,000 clones, around 84% appearing once. The sample consisted of PBMCs. These receptors were collected from a woman aged 40 to 50 in good health and CMV-seropositive. The CDR3 runs from the conserved cysteine through the conserved F or W. Fields, in order: D gene, J gene, clone size, V gene, CDR3 protein, CDR3 DNA. The D gene is left open where the match is weak. Size values are once, few and many counts, or a class for expanded clones, and some rows have none.

>TRBD2|TRBJ2-7|once|TRBV30
CAWSVRAGAARGYEQYF
TGTGCCTGGAGTGTAAGAGCGGGAGCGGCCAGGGGCTACGAGCAGTACTTC
>TRBD1|TRBJ1-2|-|TRBV18
CASSPGQEHYGYTF
TGTGCCAGCTCACCGGGACAGGAACACTATGGCTACACCTTC
>TRBD2|TRBJ2-5|-|TRBV19
CASSRVGLAEETQYF
TGTGCCAGTAGTAGGGTGGGACTAGCGGAAGAGACCCAGTACTTC
>TRBD2|TRBJ2-1|-|TRBV30
CAWRRGWTTGLAGVYNEQFF
TGTGCCTGGAGACGGGGGTGGACCACGGGACTAGCGGGGGTATACAATGAGCAGTTCTTC
>-|TRBJ1-2|-|TRBV5-4
CASSLRQEIYGYTF
TGTGCCAGCAGCCTCAGACAGGAGATCTATGGCTACACCTTC
>TRBD1|TRBJ1-2|few|TRBV7-2
CASSSTPGQGADGYTF
TGTGCCAGCAGCTCTACTCCGGGACAGGGGGCTGATGGCTACACCTTC
>-|TRBJ1-3|-|TRBV19
CASTPEATSGNTIYF
TGTGCCAGTACCCCCGAGGCAACCTCTGGAAACACCATATATTTT
>-|TRBJ2-2|-|TRBV18
CASSPLTGPHSGELFF
TGTGCCAGCTCACCACTAACAGGCCCACATTCCGGGGAGCTGTTTTTT
>TRBD2|TRBJ2-5|-|TRBV14
CASSQEPGLERKETQYF
TGTGCCAGCAGCCAAGAACCAGGACTAGAGAGGAAAGAGACCCAGTACTTC
>TRBD2|TRBJ2-1|-|TRBV4-2
CASSQGTSGKGEQFF
TGTGCCAGCAGCCAGGGGACTAGCGGGAAAGGTGAGCAGTTCTTC
>TRBD2|TRBJ2-1|-|TRBV15
CAARAGTSAYNEQFF
TGTGCCGCACGGGCGGGGACTAGCGCGTACAATGAGCAGTTCTTC
>-|TRBJ1-5|-|TRBV5-1
CASSLDGGNQPQHF
TGCGCCAGCAGCTTGGACGGGGGGAATCAGCCCCAGCATTTT
>-|TRBJ1-2|-|TRBV5-1
CASRSEINYGYTF
TGCGCCAGCAGGTCGGAGATTAACTATGGCTACACCTTC
>TRBD2|TRBJ2-7|-|TRBV4-2
CASSQSQAGGPLGQYF
TGTGCCAGCAGCCAATCCCAGGCGGGAGGCCCCCTTGGGCAGTACTTC
>-|TRBJ2-7|few|TRBV9
CASSALAHPSYEQYF
TGTGCCAGCAGCGCCCTCGCGCACCCCTCCTACGAGCAGTACTTC
>-|TRBJ2-7|-|TRBV29-1
CSVDGIGQSYHEQYF
TGCAGCGTTGATGGGATTGGACAGTCCTACCACGAGCAGTACTTC
>-|TRBJ2-2|-|TRBV6-5
CASSLGRPGELFF
TGTGCCAGCAGTTTGGGCCGCCCCGGGGAGCTGTTTTTT